This entry lists 8 T cell receptor beta chains sequenced from one sample in a study of blood T cells in healthy people across ages. The second PCR ran about 6 to 12 cycles with a sample-barcoded 5' primer and J-beta primers. TCRdb reprocessed the 5' RACE reads with MiXCR, giving one entry per CDR3 protein. The table has approximately 780,000 distinct CDR3 sequences, roughly 26% seen once. The data were also submitted as part of a second study, on T cells of mothers and their children.

The specimen sequenced was blood. The receptors shown here come from a boy aged 5-17 years in good health.

This clonotype was seen a few times. The chain uses TRBV21-1 and TRBJ2-5; the DNA was not compared with TRBD1, the D call given in the table. TRBV21-1 is classified as a pseudogene. The CDR3 runs 14 residues. CDR3 protein: CASSTRTGEGTQYF. In DNA form, the CDR3 reads TGTGCCAGCAGCACTAGGACAGGGGAGGGGACCCAGTACTTC.

This chain links TRBV2 with TRBJ2-1; TRBD1 is a possible D gene (5 bases). The DNA end favors TRBJ2-7, so the J call may be wrong. The CDR3 contains 12 residues. Germline CDR1 reads SNHLY; CDR2 reads FYNNEI. The CDR3 sequence: CASSAGLEEQYF. In DNA, the CDR3 is TGTGCCAGCAGTGCAGGGCTCGAGGAGCAGTACTTC.

The chain links TRBV6-5 to TRBJ2-1, with TRBD2 matching over 16 bases. CDR1 is MNHEY, CDR2 SVGAGI, per germline. J gave up 11 bases and V 2 bases, and 3 bases lay outside the gene matches. This CDR3 is 15 amino acids long. In DNA, the CDR3 is TGTGCCAGCAGTTACGGGACTAGCGGGAGGGCCCAGCAGTTCTTC. Amino acid sequence: CASSYGTSGRAQQFF.

The rearrangement uses TRBV6-1 and TRBJ1-4, with unresolved D. CDR1 MNHNS and CDR2 SASEGT come from the germline V gene. CDR3 length: 16 residues. The V end lost 2 bases, the J end lost 3 bases, and 13 bases lay between the germline ends. In nucleotides, the CDR3 is TGTGCCAGCAGTGAAATTGTGGGCGGCTCTAATGAAAAACTGTTTTTT. Translation: CASSEIVGGSNEKLFF.

The table lists this clonotype with a few counts. The rearrangement links TRBV3-1 to TRBJ2-5; D may match TRBD1 or TRBD2 (5 bases each). Trimming removed 2 bases from V and 5 bases from J, with 9 bases in between. Germline lookup yields CDR1 LGHDT and CDR2 YNNKEL (reference sequence). This CDR3 spans 13 amino acids. The CDR3 region is CASSQSGDETQYF. The CDR3 DNA reads as TGTGCCAGCAGCCAATCCGGGGACGAGACCCAGTACTTC.

The genes are TRBV20-1 and TRBJ1-4; D gene unclear. With 5 bases removed from V and 7 bases from J, the gap between germline ends came to 17 bases. Germline V lookup: CDR1 DFQATT, CDR2 SNEGSKA (reference sequence). The CDR3 spans 14 residues. The CDR3 protein is CSAGPDGQGEKLFF. The DNA for the CDR3 is TGCAGTGCTGGGCCGGACGGGCAAGGTGAAAAACTGTTTTTT.

The chain recombines TRBV19 with TRBJ2-3, with D tentatively TRBD1 (6 bases). The CDR3 has 14 residues. Trimming removed 4 bases at V and 2 bases at J, with 10 bases between. Germline assignment: CDR1 LNHDA and CDR2 SQIVND (reference sequence). For the CDR3, the DNA is TGTGCCAGTAGTAAAAGACAGGCCACAGATACGCAGTATTTT. Translated: CASSKRQATDTQYF.

The chain uses TRBV6-6 and TRBJ1-3; possible D gene TRBD1, 6 bases. Trimming left V 5 bases short and J 0 bases short, with 11 bases between. From germline, CDR1 is MNHNY and CDR2 SVGAGI (reference sequence). The CDR3 is 15 amino acids. The CDR3 nucleotides read TGTGCCAGCAGTAGGGGGTCCGACTCTGGAAACACCATATATTTT. Translation: CASSRGSDSGNTIYF.